This TCR beta chain was retrieved from a study of long-term antiretroviral therapy in people with HIV (dated by TCRdb to between 2021 and 2023). About the investigation overall: The earliest samples were collected approximately a decade before the 2015 WHO recommendation for immediate ART, a period when ART was typically delayed until CD4 counts fell. Test extractions of a monoclonal T-cell line alongside under 35 polyclonal samples showed no cross-contamination during QIAcube processing. Among the approximately 30 participants with HIV, fewer than twelve were female. A retrospective serial study tested whether changes in peripheral blood TRB repertoire composition and diversity were associated with ART initiation and durable HIV suppression. From 25 to 30 adults with confirmed HIV infection, the cohort provided 150 to 200 cryopreserved PBMC samples, gathered serially across a mean of around six years (range 1-12).

Inclusion was restricted to participants for whom at least one PBMC sample before ART initiation and at least two post-ART samples were available. Treatment was received in the United States of America by all participants with HIV. Before DNA extraction, cryopreserved samples of roughly 0.9-11 million PBMC were thawed and washed. At the time of the earliest PBMC sample, participants with HIV were aged between roughly 23 and 60 years. Per participant, PBMC samples came from 1-4 timepoints prior to ART initiation and 2-8 timepoints following ART initiation, for a median of 7 samples. Serial HIV viral load, CD4+ T-cell count, ART history and demographic data were obtained for every participant. Using a Qiagen kit on a QIAcube, genomic DNA was extracted from unsorted PBMC, with samples processed in batches of 12. V gives up 10 bases and J gives up 8 bases, and the segment between their germline ends measures 21 bases. Looking up the germline V gene (reference sequence) yields CDR1 LNHDA and CDR2 SQIVND. From the cysteine up to the phenylalanine, the CDR3 has a length of 14 residues. The CDR3 DNA has 42 bases and is translated from base 1.

As to this clone: Its antigen remains undetermined. It has no much larger one-base neighbor in the sample; base qualities were not kept.

General findings and caveats noted by the study authors: Expanded TRB clones identified before ART initiation dominated the repertoire at all time points, although this dominance fluctuated and declined in many PLHIV after ART. CDR3 length ranges in HIV repertoires were narrower than in controls, and network structure suggested an antigen-experienced repertoire with only a slight naive shift after ART. Because pre-ART samples had limited cell numbers, profiling was done on unsorted PBMC rather than on sorted CD4+ and CD8+ T cells. The samples span the years 2004 to 2017, and the ART regimens used at that time may not be as effective as current regimens. Starting ART was linked to a significant rise in TRB diversity, yet even after long-term ART the diversity remained significantly lower than in transplant donor controls. Because PBMC availability was limited, only the TCR beta chain was sequenced, with no alpha chain pairing. Inferences about post-ART repertoire changes were limited because no data were available on ART adherence, viral resistance or therapy changes.

Sequencing of the TRB variable region was done with the immunoSEQ hsTCRB v3.0 assay at survey level resolution. A depth of roughly 35,000-55,000 T-cell genomes per sample was targeted for TRB sequencing. An Illumina MiSeq with a v3 150-cycle kit was used to sequence the pooled TRB libraries. For the original study's pipeline: Repertoire analysis was performed in R inside a reproducible Nextflow workflow that covered QC, data transformation and analysis. LymphoSeq2, an R package for AIRR-Seq data exploration, was used to implement custom analyses. After excluding several samples that yielded fewer than 5000 total TRB sequences, 188 HIV repertoires remained for analysis. Of the 188 retained HIV repertoires, almost 60 were collected before and approximately 130 after ART initiation. Repertoires were downsampled to 5000 TRB nucleotide sequences, and summary statistics were averaged over 100 downsampling iterations. Only TRB sequences with CDR3 regions of at least seven amino acids were retained for analysis. A Shannon entropy-derived clonality score and the Gini coefficient were used to measure diversity. In repertoire networks, the top 5000 CDR3 amino acid sequences were linked whenever an edit distance of one separated two sequences. For TRB CDR3 amino acid sequences, antigen specificity groups and MHC restriction were predicted with GLIPH2. Known CMV, EBV, HIV or tissue antigen associations were flagged by matching CDR3 amino acid sequences against VDJdb and McPAS-TCR. Pre-ART, post-ART and control groups were compared with Wilcoxon signed-rank tests and Holm-Bonferroni correction. Not all clones reach the TCRdb copy of this immuneACCESS table, which keeps in-frame sequences only. Checked studies attribute under half of the gap to unresolved V genes and leave the rest unexplained. D and trimming were read from the DNA, whereas the V and J calls and clone size are those reported in that table. The sample table holds 20,000 to 25,000 clones, of which roughly 84% were seen once. Around 10% of the sample lies in the top ten.

The material sequenced was unsorted PBMCs, taken less than 2.5 years after starting antiretroviral therapy. Here the chain combines TRBV19 and TRBJ1-5; D gene: possibly TRBD1, on 6 matching bases. The sequence came from a man between 35 and 55 years old with HIV. The CDR3 has the sequence CATDLGGGTKPQHF. DNA sequence: TGTGCCACCGACTTGGGAGGAGGGACAAAGCCCCAGCATTTT. The full variable domain, completed from the reference TRBV19 and TRBJ1-5 proteins outside the CDR3, reads DGGITQSPKYLFRKEGQNVTLSCEQNLNHDAMYWYRQDPGQGLRLIYYSQIVNDFQKGDIAEGYSVSREKKESFPLTVTSAQKNPTAFYLCATDLGGGTKPQHFGDGTRLSIL.